This TCR beta chain emerged from a study of blood T cell repertoires in COVID-19. Overall study: COVID-19 samples collected from the United States, Italy and Spain covered acute and convalescent phases. Sample material is recorded as cDNA or gDNA derived from T cells, B-cell-depleted T cells, or PBMCs.

Original processing methods: Nucleated cell number was recorded as an estimate derived from reference gene primer amplification. The protocol was immunoSEQ multiplex PCR, while the TCRdb copy is restricted to in-frame clones and leaves out a portion. V and J calls plus clone size are reproduced from that table; the DNA served to infer D and trimming. The data contain about 250,000 clones, 85% of them singletons. The germline CDR1 and CDR2 sequences are SGHDN and FVKESK. V was trimmed by 1 base and J by 1 base, leaving 22 bases between them. The CDR3 has 19 amino acids. This clone was observed a single time.

The sample consisted of PBMCs or T cells enriched from blood (not recorded which). The J gene is TRBJ1-2, the V gene TRBV14; tentative D call: TRBD1 (6 bases). This receptor was identified in a woman in her forties or fifties with acute COVID-19. The CDR3 DNA follows: TGTGCCAGCAGCCAAGTACTAGGACAGCGGACGAGGCTTAACTATGGCTACACCTTC. Translated: CASSQVLGQRTRLNYGYTF.